The 15 T cell receptor beta chains below all came from one sample that was sequenced in a study of blood T cells in healthy people across ages. A second PCR of 7 to 11 cycles used a sample-barcoded 5' primer and a J-beta primer mix. Via MiXCR, TCRdb re-called the 5' RACE reads, giving one row per CDR3 protein. The sample has 1 million or so distinct CDR3 sequences, under 30% seen once. This sample also belongs to another study, concerning T cells of mothers and their children.

Sequencing was performed on blood. Every receptor here comes from a girl aged 2-15 years in good health.

The chain has TRBV20-1 and TRBJ2-7; the match to TRBD2 covers 15 bases. V shed 1 base and J 4 bases; nucleotides not matched to a gene: 5. The CDR3 length is 16 residues. The V gene's germline CDR1 is DFQATT and CDR2 SNEGSKA (reference sequence). The CDR3 loop reads CSARGTSGRARYEQYF. The CDR3 nucleotides are TGCAGTGCTAGAGGGACTAGCGGGAGGGCCCGATACGAGCAGTACTTC.

This clonotype has more than one count but fewer than ten. This chain links TRBV15 with TRBJ1-4; D uncertain. CDR1 is LNHNV, CDR2 YYDKDF, per germline (reference sequence). The CDR3 is made up of 15 amino acids. Trimming took 0 bases from V and 5 from J, leaving 10 bases between them. CDR3 loop: CATSRDSTANEKLFF. The CDR3 nucleotides read TGTGCCACCAGCAGAGATTCGACTGCAAATGAAAAACTGTTTTTT. Full variable domain (rest looked up from reference TRBV15 and TRBJ1-4): DAMVIQNPRYQVTQFGKPVTLSCSQTLNHNVMYWYQQKSSQAPKLLFHYYDKDFNNEADTPDNFQSRRPNTSFCFLDIRSPGLGDTAMYLCATSRDSTANEKLFFGSGTQLSVL.

Concerning this clonotype: The junction departs from germline at one end; a sequencing error may be responsible. This CDR3 reads CASSPLGGQPTSGANVLTF. In DNA form, the CDR3 reads TGTGCCAGCAGTCCTTTGGGGGGACAGCCGACTTCTGGGGCCAACGTCCTGACCTTC. The chain couples TRBV6-1 to TRBJ2-6; tentatively, D is TRBD1 (7 bases). This CDR3 is built from 19 residues. CDR1 is MNHNS and CDR2 is SASEGT in the germline V gene.

There are many counts of this clonotype. The chain couples TRBV4-2 to TRBJ1-2; D uncertain. Germline-derived CDR1 and CDR2 are LGHNA and YNFKEQ. V gave up 0 bases and J gave up 4 bases, with 3 bases separating them. The CDR3 has 12 amino acids. In DNA, the CDR3 is TGTGCCAGCAGCCAAGAATCCTATGGCTACACCTTC. Encoded protein: CASSQESYGYTF.

This clonotype was observed a handful of times. The gene calls are TRBV7-3 and TRBJ2-5; 11 bases agree with TRBD2. Germline CDR1 is SGHTA and CDR2 is FQGTGA. V shed 3 bases and J 5 bases; nucleotides not matched to a gene: 8. This CDR3 has 16 amino acids. The CDR3 coding sequence is TGTGCCAGCAGCTTGTTACTAGCGGGGGAGGGTGAGACCCAGTACTTC. It encodes CASSLLLAGEGETQYF.

This clonotype appeared a single time. Given the absence of the conserved phenylalanine or tryptophan at the CDR3 end, a read error is likely. V and J are TRBV4-1 and TRBJ2-2; 11 nucleotides agree with TRBD1. CDR3 length: 17 residues. CDR1 is MGHRA, CDR2 YSYEKL, per germline. V lost 8 bases to trimming and J lost 6 bases; unmatched junction nucleotides: 14. The CDR3 DNA sequence: TGCGCCAGCGGGGGAAAGTGGACAGGGGGCGCACCCGGGGAGCTGTTTTAT. Its protein is CASGGKWTGGAPGELFY.

This clonotype turned up a few times. The chain couples TRBV6-5 to TRBJ2-1, with a weak D call TRBD1 (6 bases). Germline CDR1 and CDR2: MNHEY and SVGAGI. V lost 0 bases, J lost 0 bases, and 9 bases lay in between. There are 16 residues in the CDR3. CDR3 residues: CASSYSPQGSYNEQFF. CDR3 DNA: TGTGCCAGCAGTTACTCTCCACAGGGCTCCTACAATGAGCAGTTCTTC.

V gene TRBV9 combines with J gene TRBJ2-5; 9 bases are shared with TRBD1. The J call is in doubt because the DNA end fits TRBJ2-1 better. Per germline, CDR1 SGDLS and CDR2 YYNGEE. The CDR3 length is 15 residues. CDR3 coding DNA: TGTGCCAGCAGCGCCTCCGGGACAGGGTACAATGAGCAGTTCTTC. This translates into CASSASGTGYNEQFF.

This clonotype has just a few counts. CDR3 region: CASSQDRSEDTQYF. Written as DNA, the CDR3 is TGTGCCAGCAGCCAAGATAGGAGTGAAGATACGCAGTATTTT. This chain joins TRBV3-1 and TRBJ2-3; no clear D. V lost 0 bases, J lost 5 bases, and 9 bases lay in between. The CDR3 totals 14 residues. Germline V gene lookup returns CDR1 LGHDT and CDR2 YNNKEL (reference sequence).

This clonotype appeared many times. The chain combines TRBV6-5 with TRBJ2-5; TRBD2 matches at 10 bases. The CDR3 is made up of 17 amino acids. Germline V CDR1 and CDR2: MNHEY, SVGAGI. With V trimmed by 6 bases and J by 1 base, 11 bases remained unmatched. Here the CDR3 reads CASSHLGSGRAQETQYF. CDR3 DNA sequence: TGTGCCAGCAGCCATCTTGGAAGCGGGAGGGCCCAAGAGACCCAGTACTTC.

This clonotype was observed a few times. One end of the junction fails to match germline, which may point to a read error. The rearrangement uses TRBV29-1 and TRBJ2-7; possible D gene TRBD2, 6 bases. Germline CDR1 is SQVTM and CDR2 is ANQGSEA. The CDR3 extends over 13 amino acids. CDR3 bases: TGCAGCGTTGAAGAGGGATACACCGGGACTTTCCTCTTC. Translation: CSVEEGYTGTFLF.

This clonotype showed up just a few times. The chain combines TRBV5-1 with TRBJ1-2; D gene unclear. The CDR3 totals 14 residues. The germline V gene has CDR1 SGHRS and CDR2 YFSETQ. Between the trimmed V and J ends, which lost 4 bases and 5 bases, there was a span of 15 bases. CDR3: CASSLQVPRYGYTF. DNA of the CDR3: TGCGCCAGCAGCCTGCAGGTCCCGAGATATGGCTACACCTTC.

This clonotype was observed a few times. This chain joins TRBV7-4 and TRBJ1-1; tentatively, D is TRBD1 (5 bases). CDR1 and CDR2 (germline): SGHVT, SQSDAQ. The CDR3 has 16 amino acids. Trimming took off 5 bases at V and 3 bases at J, with 19 bases between the two ends. CDR3 DNA: TGTGCCAGCAGCCCCCCGAGCAGGGCAGTCGACACTGAAGCTTTCTTT. Translated: CASSPPSRAVDTEAFF. Full variable domain (remainder filled in from reference TRBV7-4 and TRBJ1-1): GAGVSQSPRYKVAKRGRDVALRCDSISGHVTLYWYRQTLGQGSEVLTYSQSDAQRDKSGRPSGRFSAERPERSVSTLKIQRTEQGDSAVYLCASSPPSRAVDTEAFFGQGTRLTVV.

The gene calls are TRBV5-1 and TRBJ2-3; perhaps TRBD2 as D (5 bases). This CDR3 comprises 15 residues. V gave up 5 bases and J gave up 4 bases, with 17 bases separating them. Germline loops: CDR1 SGHRS, CDR2 YFSETQ. The CDR3 region has the DNA TGCGCCAGCAGGTGGGAGTTTTTCACAGCAGATACGCAGTATTTT. Encoded protein: CASRWEFFTADTQYF.

A remark on this clonotype: A junction boundary mismatches the germline segment, possibly from a read error. This chain connects TRBV6-2 or TRBV6-3 to TRBJ2-1, with D perhaps being TRBD1 or TRBD2 (5 bases each). The J call may be wrong; the DNA end is better matched by TRBJ2-7. The germline V gene encodes CDR1 MNHEY and CDR2 SVGEGT. The CDR3 has 15 amino acids. CDR3 region: CASSDSWDGAYEQYF. The DNA of the CDR3 is TGTGCCAGCAGTGACTCTTGGGACGGTGCCTACGAGCAGTACTTC.